The 27 T cell receptor beta chains presented below share a single source sample, sequenced in a study of identical twins. MiXCR, applied by TCRdb to the 5' RACE reads, yields one record per CDR3 protein. Of 470,000 or so distinct CDR3 sequences listed, roughly 26% are singletons. This sample was also put to use in a study of T cells expressing NK-cell markers.

The specimen sequenced was CD4+ T cells sorted from blood. The receptor set was obtained from a woman aged 18-29 years in good health.

This clonotype was found once. The chain employs TRBV7-9 and TRBJ2-1; no reliable D call. Germline V gives CDR1 SEHNR, CDR2 FQNEAQ (reference sequence). This CDR3 contains 8 residues. Trimming took 4 bases from V and 15 from J, leaving 4 bases between them. CDR3 sequence (DNA): TGTGCCAGCAGCTCGGGGTTCTTC. Residues: CASSSGFF.

Points on this clonotype: The conserved closing phenylalanine or tryptophan is absent in this CDR3, likely reflecting a read error. No DNA is shown, since the ends of the CDR3 on it are uncertain; the CDR3 is the one TCRdb lists. This chain links TRBV24-1 with TRBJ2-3; the DNA was not used to check the table's D call, TRBD1. Germline CDR1 KGHDR, CDR2 SFDVKD. The CDR3 sequence runs 9 residues, both termini included. CDR3 protein: CATSVHRDL.

This clonotype was observed a few times. This chain connects TRBV28 to TRBJ2-3; TRBD1 might be the D (5 bases). The CDR3 runs 15 residues. The germline gives CDR1 MDHEN, CDR2 SYDVKM. Trimming took off 3 bases at V and 1 base at J, with 11 bases between the two ends. The CDR3 DNA is TGTGCCAGCAGTTTCAGCAGGGTAGGCACAGATACGCAGTATTTT. It encodes CASSFSRVGTDTQYF.

The CDR3 DNA sequence: TGTGCCAGCACCCCGAGGAATAACCAAGAGACCCAGTACTTC. It specifies CASTPRNNQETQYF. The chain joins TRBV6-1 to TRBJ2-5, with D hard to call. CDR1 and CDR2 from the germline V gene are MNHNS and SASEGT. Trimming took off 7 bases at V and 0 bases at J, with 12 bases between the two ends. CDR3 length equals 14 residues.

V is TRBV20-1 and J is TRBJ2-1; the match to TRBD2 covers 9 bases. The V gene's germline CDR1 is DFQATT and CDR2 SNEGSKA (reference sequence). Trimming removed 3 bases from V and 0 bases from J; junction bases left unmatched: 9. The CDR3 runs to 17 residues. The CDR3 is CSASRLAGLSSYNEQFF. The CDR3 nucleotides read TGCAGTGCTAGCCGGCTAGCGGGACTAAGCTCCTACAATGAGCAGTTCTTC.

The chain combines TRBV20-1 with TRBJ1-4; 7 bases map to TRBD1. From germline, CDR1 is DFQATT and CDR2 SNEGSKA (reference sequence). V was clipped by 7 bases and J by 8 bases; unmatched bases: 10. CDR3 size: 13 residues. Here the CDR3 reads CSGRQGRVEKLFF. In DNA, the CDR3 is TGCAGTGGGCGACAGGGTCGGGTCGAAAAACTGTTTTTT.

The chain uses TRBV10-1 and TRBJ2-3; possibly TRBD2 for D (5 bases). The germline V gene has CDR1 WNHNN and CDR2 SYGVQD (reference sequence). The germline V and J ends were trimmed by 2 bases and 11 bases, with 11 bases remaining between them. The CDR3 totals 12 residues. CDR3 amino acids: CASSEGSAGQYF. The CDR3 bases are TGCGCCAGCAGTGAGGGCAGCGCGGGGCAGTATTTT.

The genes are TRBV20-1 and TRBJ2-7; the match to TRBD2 covers 9 bases. The CDR3 loop spans 13 amino acids. V was pared by 6 bases and J by 4 bases, with 7 bases of the junction left unmatched. CDR1 is DFQATT and CDR2 is SNEGSKA in the germline V gene (reference sequence). The CDR3 region has the DNA TGCAGTGCAATAGGACTAGCGCTATACGAGCAGTACTTC. Protein product: CSAIGLALYEQYF.

This clonotype was recorded a few times. The rearrangement uses TRBV27 and TRBJ2-5, with 7 bases that match TRBD1. This CDR3 contains 16 residues. Germline V CDR1 and CDR2: MNHEY, SMNVEV (reference sequence). V shed 5 bases and J 5 bases; nucleotides not matched to a gene: 14. For the CDR3, the DNA is TGTGCCAGCAGTCCGCGCTTGGGCAGGGGGATGGAGACCCAGTACTTC. Its protein product is CASSPRLGRGMETQYF.

The sample holds a few counts of this clonotype. The rearrangement joins TRBV28 to TRBJ2-7; 9 bases are shared with TRBD1. CDR1 and CDR2 (germline): MDHEN, SYDVKM. The V and J ends lost 6 bases and 1 base, in that order; junction bases with no gene match: 7. CDR3 length equals 15 residues. CDR3 loop: CASRFLQGASYEQYF. CDR3 sequence (DNA): TGTGCCAGCAGATTCTTACAGGGGGCTTCCTACGAGCAGTACTTC.

This chain links TRBV12-3 or TRBV12-4 with TRBJ1-4, with no clear D. This CDR3 region has 15 residues. The V and J ends lost 5 bases and 7 bases respectively, with 17 bases between them. The DNA for the CDR3 is TGTGCCAGCAGTATGATAGGGCGCAGAGGTGAAAAACTGTTTTTT. Amino acid sequence: CASSMIGRRGEKLFF.

This clonotype has only a few counts. This chain links TRBV12-3 or TRBV12-4 with TRBJ1-4; possible D gene TRBD1, 6 bases. The V gene lost 2 bases and the J gene lost 11 bases, with 15 bases spanning the gap. The CDR3 contains 14 residues. CDR3 sequence (DNA): TGTGCCAGCAGTTTAACGGGGGCCCGGGACAAACTGTTTTTT. It encodes CASSLTGARDKLFF.

This chain connects TRBV20-1 to TRBJ1-2; D is uncertain. From germline, CDR1 is DFQATT and CDR2 SNEGSKA (reference sequence). There are 12 residues in the CDR3. Trimming removed 6 bases from V and 4 bases from J, with 12 bases in between. CDR3 coding DNA: TGCAGTGCCCAAACGTCGAGCTATGGCTACACCTTC. Amino acids: CSAQTSSYGYTF.

This clonotype was seen at least ten times. V is TRBV6-6 and J is TRBJ1-2; D is ambiguous. The germline V and J ends were trimmed by 2 bases and 11 bases, with 15 bases remaining between them. The CDR3 runs 13 residues. Looked up from germline, CDR1 is MNHNY and CDR2 is SVGAGI (reference sequence). The CDR3 DNA is TGTGCCAGCAGTTACCGAGACCGGCAGACATACACCTTC. Its protein is CASSYRDRQTYTF.

The V and J genes are TRBV7-9 and TRBJ2-5; TRBD1 matches 9 bases. In germline, CDR1 is SEHNR, CDR2 FQNEAQ (reference sequence). The CDR3 totals 17 residues. After removal of 5 bases from V and 5 bases from J, the junction contained 15 bases not matched to a gene. CDR3 nucleotide sequence: TGTGCCAGCAGCCTCGATCGACAGGGGGTAGGGACGGAGACCCAGTACTTC. Its translation: CASSLDRQGVGTETQYF. Full variable domain (remainder filled in from reference TRBV7-9 and TRBJ2-5): DTGVSQNPRHKITKRGQNVTFRCDPISEHNRLYWYRQTLGQGPEFLTYFQNEAQLEKSRLLSDRFSAERPKGSFSTLEIQRTEQGDSAMYLCASSLDRQGVGTETQYFGPGTRLLVL.

The sample holds a few counts of this clonotype. The rearrangement joins TRBV9 to TRBJ2-7, with 8 bases that match TRBD1. The CDR3 loop spans 14 amino acids. With 3 bases clipped from V and 5 bases from J, the junction kept 7 bases outside the gene matches. CDR1 is SGDLS, CDR2 YYNGEE, per germline. Here the CDR3 reads CASSERGTGDEQYF. The CDR3 DNA reads TGTGCCAGCAGCGAGAGGGGGACAGGAGACGAGCAGTACTTC.

The rearrangement uses TRBV12-3 or TRBV12-4 and TRBJ1-4; D unclear. V lost 5 bases, J lost 13 bases, and 14 bases lay in between. The CDR3 contains 12 residues. The CDR3 DNA follows: TGTGCCAGCAGTAACGGCGGTACGAGACTGTTTTTT. Protein: CASSNGGTRLFF.

This chain uses TRBV14 with TRBJ1-1; D ambiguous. Trimming took off 3 bases at V and 4 bases at J, with 15 bases between the two ends. Germline CDR1 and CDR2: SGHDN and FVKESK. This CDR3 contains 15 residues. The DNA of the CDR3 is TGTGCCAGCAGCCAGGTAATTCCGCCGGGCACTGAAGCTTTCTTT. Protein: CASSQVIPPGTEAFF.

V and J are TRBV19 and TRBJ1-5; D remains unclear. The CDR3 has 15 amino acids. Germline CDR1 reads LNHDA; CDR2 reads SQIVND (reference sequence). V was pared by 4 bases and J by 2 bases, with 12 bases between. The CDR3 region is CASSTRGLGNQPQHF. CDR3 nucleotides: TGTGCCAGTAGTACTCGTGGGCTTGGCAATCAGCCCCAGCATTTT.

V usage is TRBV12-3 or TRBV12-4 and J usage is TRBJ2-3; 12 bases map to TRBD2. V shed 4 bases, J shed 2 bases, and the junction held 4 bases outside the gene matches. The CDR3 has 16 residues. The CDR3 sequence is CASSSRTSGTTDTQYF. In DNA form, the CDR3 reads TGTGCCAGCAGTTCCAGGACTAGCGGGACCACAGATACGCAGTATTTT.

The genes are TRBV20-1 and TRBJ2-7, with D possibly being TRBD2 (5 bases). This CDR3 contains 15 residues. Trimming stripped 0 bases from V and 4 bases from J, with 16 bases between. CDR1 is DFQATT and CDR2 is SNEGSKA in the germline V gene (reference sequence). This CDR3 reads CSARDNSRRQYEQYF. The CDR3 DNA reads TGCAGTGCTAGAGATAATTCTAGGAGGCAATACGAGCAGTACTTC.

The V gene is TRBV20-1, the J gene TRBJ2-3; 15 bases are shared with TRBD2. The J segment lost 1 base and the V segment lost 5 bases, leaving 7 bases of the junction unmatched. The germline V gene encodes CDR1 DFQATT and CDR2 SNEGSKA (reference sequence). The CDR3 loop spans 17 amino acids. The CDR3, as DNA: TGCAGTGCTTCCGGACTAGCGGGAGGGCCCGGCACAGATACGCAGTATTTT. Protein product: CSASGLAGGPGTDTQYF.

This chain joins TRBV5-1 and TRBJ2-2, with D possibly called TRBD1 or TRBD2 (6 bases each). The germline V gene has CDR1 SGHRS and CDR2 YFSETQ. V lost 1 base, J lost 1 base, and 11 bases lay in between. The CDR3 has 16 residues. In nucleotides, the CDR3 is TGCGCCAGCAGCTTGCCGGGGGCCGGGAACACCGGGGAGCTGTTTTTT. Translation: CASSLPGAGNTGELFF.

The chain links TRBV10-3 to TRBJ2-3, with D possibly TRBD2 on 6 matching bases. The CDR3 has 14 residues. V was pared by 11 bases and J by 2 bases, with 17 bases between. Germline V lookup: CDR1 ENHRY, CDR2 SYGVKD. In DNA form, the CDR3 reads TGTGCCTCAGGGACTCCCACAAACACAGATACGCAGTATTTT. Amino acid sequence: CASGTPTNTDTQYF.

The chain has TRBV5-1 and TRBJ2-1, with 7 bases matching TRBD2. The CDR3 loop spans 15 amino acids. V shed 2 bases, J shed 4 bases, and the junction held 6 bases outside the gene matches. Germline V gene sequence: CDR1 SGHRS, CDR2 YFSETQ. CDR3 residues: CASSLSGDPYNEQFF. The CDR3 DNA reads TGCGCCAGCAGCTTAAGCGGGGACCCTTACAATGAGCAGTTCTTC.

This rearrangement joins TRBV5-6 to TRBJ1-3; D ambiguous. Trimming took 4 bases from V and 2 from J, leaving 16 bases between them. The CDR3 is 16 residues long. Germline CDR1 and CDR2: SGHDT and YYEEEE. The CDR3, as DNA: TGTGCCAGCAGCATCGGACGCCTGGTGGCTGGAAACACCATATATTTT. Its translation: CASSIGRLVAGNTIYF.

This clonotype occurred many times. The chain has TRBV29-1 and TRBJ1-1, with a weak D call TRBD1 (5 bases). This CDR3 has 14 residues. V lost 5 bases and J lost 1, with 14 bases in between. Germline V gene data show CDR1 as SQVTM and CDR2 as ANQGSEA. The CDR3 DNA follows: TGCAGCGTTAGATTTACTGGGGCGAACACTGAAGCTTTCTTT. Its translation: CSVRFTGANTEAFF.